The 8 T cell receptor beta chains in this list originate from one sample, sequenced in a study of T cell responses to AZD1222 COVID-19 vaccine. Sequencing used immunoSEQ multiplex PCR; TCRdb keeps in-frame clones, though not all of them. The table includes around 72,000 clones, about nine tenths detected once. This material consisted of peripheral blood, taken on day 0 of AZD1222 vaccination. The receptors were sampled from an adult in good health.

The gene calls are TRBV5-6 and TRBJ2-7; TRBD2 matches 16 bases. The CDR3 extends over 16 amino acids. The germline V gene has CDR1 SGHDT and CDR2 YYEEEE. Trimming at V came to 4 bases and at J to 5 bases, leaving 6 bases not matched to a gene. This CDR3 reads CASSPGTSGGVHEQYF. DNA for the CDR3: TGTGCCAGCAGCCCCGGGACTAGCGGGGGGGTGCACGAGCAGTACTTC.

The chain links TRBV6-5 to TRBJ2-1; D gene ambiguous. Germline assignment: CDR1 MNHEY and CDR2 SVGAGI. CDR3 length: 15 amino acids. V was pared by 8 bases and J by 2 bases, with 16 bases between. This chain's CDR3 is CASSNVARPYNEQFF. CDR3 nucleotides: TGTGCCAGCTCCAACGTCGCCAGGCCCTACAATGAGCAGTTCTTC.

The rearrangement uses TRBV9 and TRBJ2-3; D gene ambiguous. The CDR3 length is 15 residues. The V gene lost 2 bases and the J gene lost 0 bases, with 10 bases spanning the gap. Germline values: CDR1 SGDLS, CDR2 YYNGEE. The CDR3 DNA sequence: TGTGCCAGCAGCGTTGCTCCGCGGAGCACAGATACGCAGTATTTT. Protein product: CASSVAPRSTDTQYF.

This chain links TRBV24-1 with TRBJ1-5, with a possible D match to TRBD1 (5 bases). Trimming stripped 3 bases from V and 3 bases from J, with 14 bases between. This CDR3 has 16 residues. Germline assignment: CDR1 KGHDR and CDR2 SFDVKD. The CDR3: CATSDPRRGNNQPQHF. The CDR3 nucleotides are TGTGCCACCAGTGATCCCCGGAGGGGCAACAATCAGCCCCAGCATTTT.

The rearrangement uses TRBV7-2 and TRBJ2-5; D is possibly TRBD1 (5 bases). Germline CDR1 is SGHTA and CDR2 is FQGNSA. V lost 2 bases and J lost 11, with 15 bases in between. This CDR3 has 13 residues. CDR3 nucleotide sequence: TGTGCCAGCAGCTTATTTGGACACTTCCAACAGTACTTC. This translates into CASSLFGHFQQYF.

The chain employs TRBV12-5 and TRBJ2-2; TRBD2 aligns across 12 bases. The CDR3 totals 17 residues. The V segment lost 3 bases and the J segment 6 bases; nucleotides outside the gene matches: 8. In germline, CDR1 is LGHNT, CDR2 FRNRAP. CDR3 region: CASGFSPGLAGSGELFF. The CDR3, as DNA: TGTGCTAGTGGTTTTTCTCCAGGACTAGCGGGGTCCGGGGAGCTGTTTTTT.

This chain joins TRBV28 and TRBJ1-2; possible D gene TRBD1, 5 bases. Germline CDR1 MDHEN, CDR2 SYDVKM. V lost 4 bases to trimming and J lost 4 bases, with 16 bases between them. This CDR3 has 15 residues. As DNA, the CDR3 is TGTGCCAGCAGTTCGGGACCAACAGAGGGCTATGGCTACACCTTC. Encoded protein: CASSSGPTEGYGYTF.

This sequence joins TRBV3-1 (or the pseudogene TRBV3-2) and TRBJ2-3; D is perhaps TRBD2 (7 bases). V lost 0 bases and J 2 bases, leaving 18 bases between the germline ends. Germline V lookup: CDR1 LGHDT, CDR2 YNNKEL (reference sequence). The CDR3 loop spans 18 amino acids. CDR3 nucleotide sequence: TGTGCCAGCAGCCAAGAGGGGAGGGGGTATCTTGCCACAGATACGCAGTATTTT. This gives the protein CASSQEGRGYLATDTQYF.